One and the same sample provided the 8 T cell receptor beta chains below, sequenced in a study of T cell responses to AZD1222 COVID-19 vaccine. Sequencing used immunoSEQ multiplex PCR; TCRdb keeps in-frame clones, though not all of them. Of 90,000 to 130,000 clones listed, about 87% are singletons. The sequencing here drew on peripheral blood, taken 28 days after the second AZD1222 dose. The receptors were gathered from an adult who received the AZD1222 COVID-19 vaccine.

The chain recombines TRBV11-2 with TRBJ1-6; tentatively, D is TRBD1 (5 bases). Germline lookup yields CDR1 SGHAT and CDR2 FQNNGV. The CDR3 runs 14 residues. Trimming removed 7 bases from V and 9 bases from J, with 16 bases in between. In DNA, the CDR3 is TGTGCCAGCACCCCCAGTGGAGGGGTTTCACCCCTCCACTTT. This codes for CASTPSGGVSPLHF. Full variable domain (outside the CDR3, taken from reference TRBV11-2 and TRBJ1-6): EAGVAQSPRYKIIEKRQSVAFWCNPISGHATLYWYQQILGQGPKLLIQFQNNGVVDDSQLPKDRFSAERLKGVDSTLKIQPAKLEDSAVYLCASTPSGGVSPLHFGNGTRLTVT.

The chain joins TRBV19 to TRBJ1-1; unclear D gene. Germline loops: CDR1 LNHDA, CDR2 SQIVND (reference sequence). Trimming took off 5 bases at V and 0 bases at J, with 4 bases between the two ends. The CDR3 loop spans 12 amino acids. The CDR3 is CASSPMNTEAFF. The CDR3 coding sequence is TGTGCCAGTAGTCCAATGAACACTGAAGCTTTCTTT.

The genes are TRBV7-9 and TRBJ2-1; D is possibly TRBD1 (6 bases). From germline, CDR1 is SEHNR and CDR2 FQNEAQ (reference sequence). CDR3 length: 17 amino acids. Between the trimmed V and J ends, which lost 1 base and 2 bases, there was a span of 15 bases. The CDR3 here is CASSLGGFRTAYNEQFF. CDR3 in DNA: TGTGCCAGCAGCTTAGGGGGGTTTCGGACAGCCTACAATGAGCAGTTCTTC.

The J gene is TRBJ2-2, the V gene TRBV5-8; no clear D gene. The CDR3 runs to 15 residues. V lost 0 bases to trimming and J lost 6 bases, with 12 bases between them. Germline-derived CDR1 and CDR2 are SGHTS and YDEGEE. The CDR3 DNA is TGTGCCAGCAGCTTGGGGGCCTCCGTCGCCGGGGAGCTGTTTTTT. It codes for CASSLGASVAGELFF. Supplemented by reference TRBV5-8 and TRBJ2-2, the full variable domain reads EAGVTQSPTHLIKTRGQQATLRCSPISGHTSVYWYQQALGLGLQFLLWYDEGEERNRGNFPPRFSGRQFPNYSSELNVNALELEDSALYLCASSLGASVAGELFFGEGSRLTVL.

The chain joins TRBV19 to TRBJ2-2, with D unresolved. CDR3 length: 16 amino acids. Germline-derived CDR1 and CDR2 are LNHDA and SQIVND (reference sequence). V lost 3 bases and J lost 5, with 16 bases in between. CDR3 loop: CASSIKRFEGTGELFF. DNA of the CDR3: TGTGCCAGTAGTATTAAAAGGTTTGAAGGAACCGGGGAGCTGTTTTTT.

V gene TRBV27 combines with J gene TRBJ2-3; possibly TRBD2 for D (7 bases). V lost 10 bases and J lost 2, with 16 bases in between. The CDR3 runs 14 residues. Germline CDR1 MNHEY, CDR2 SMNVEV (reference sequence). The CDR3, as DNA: TGTGCCACCGTGAGTGGGGGGGCCACAGATACGCAGTATTTT. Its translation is CATVSGGATDTQYF.

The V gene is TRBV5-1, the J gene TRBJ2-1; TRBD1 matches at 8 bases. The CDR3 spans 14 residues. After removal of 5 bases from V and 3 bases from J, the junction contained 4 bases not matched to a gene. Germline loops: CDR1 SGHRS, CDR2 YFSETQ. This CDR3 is CASSQGAIYNEQFF. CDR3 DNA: TGCGCCAGCAGTCAGGGGGCAATCTACAATGAGCAGTTCTTC.

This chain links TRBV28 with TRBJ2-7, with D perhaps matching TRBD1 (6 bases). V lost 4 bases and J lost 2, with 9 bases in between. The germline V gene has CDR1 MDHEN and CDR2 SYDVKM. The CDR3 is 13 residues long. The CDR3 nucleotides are TGTGCCAGCAGTTCGACAGGCCCCTACGAGCAGTACTTC. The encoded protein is CASSSTGPYEQYF.